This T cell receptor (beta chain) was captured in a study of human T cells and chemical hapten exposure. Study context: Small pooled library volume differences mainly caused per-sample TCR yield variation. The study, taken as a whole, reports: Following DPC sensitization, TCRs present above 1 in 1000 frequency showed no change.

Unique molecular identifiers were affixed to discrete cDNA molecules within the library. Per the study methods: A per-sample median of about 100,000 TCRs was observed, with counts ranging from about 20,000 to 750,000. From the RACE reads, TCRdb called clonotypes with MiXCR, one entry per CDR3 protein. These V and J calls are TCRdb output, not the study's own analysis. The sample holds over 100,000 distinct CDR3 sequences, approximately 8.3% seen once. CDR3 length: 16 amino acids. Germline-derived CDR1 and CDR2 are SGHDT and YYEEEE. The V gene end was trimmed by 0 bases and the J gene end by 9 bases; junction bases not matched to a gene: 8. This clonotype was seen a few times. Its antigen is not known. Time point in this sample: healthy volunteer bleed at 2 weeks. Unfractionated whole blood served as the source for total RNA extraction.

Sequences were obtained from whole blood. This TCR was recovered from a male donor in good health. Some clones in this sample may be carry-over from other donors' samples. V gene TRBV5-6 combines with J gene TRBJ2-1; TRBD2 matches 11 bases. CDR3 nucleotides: TGTGCCAGCAGCTTGGAACTAGCGGGAGTATCGATTGAGCAGTTCTTC. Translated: CASSLELAGVSIEQFF.